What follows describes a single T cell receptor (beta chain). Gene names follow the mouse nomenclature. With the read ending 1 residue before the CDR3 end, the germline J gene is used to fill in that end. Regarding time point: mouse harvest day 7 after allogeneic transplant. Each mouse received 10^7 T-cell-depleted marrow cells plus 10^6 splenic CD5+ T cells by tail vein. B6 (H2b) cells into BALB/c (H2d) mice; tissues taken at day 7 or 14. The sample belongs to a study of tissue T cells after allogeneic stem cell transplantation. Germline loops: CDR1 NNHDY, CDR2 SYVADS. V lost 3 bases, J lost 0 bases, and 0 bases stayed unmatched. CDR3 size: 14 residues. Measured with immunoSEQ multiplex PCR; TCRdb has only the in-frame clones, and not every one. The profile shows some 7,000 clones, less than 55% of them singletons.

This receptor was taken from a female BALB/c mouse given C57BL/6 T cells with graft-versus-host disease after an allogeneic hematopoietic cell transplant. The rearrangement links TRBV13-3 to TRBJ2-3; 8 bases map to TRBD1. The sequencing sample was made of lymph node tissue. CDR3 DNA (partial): TGTGCCAGCAGTGGGACAGGGAGTGCAGAAACGCTGTAT. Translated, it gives CASSGTGSAETLY. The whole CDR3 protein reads CASSGTGSAETLYF.